This TCR beta chain is drawn from a study of blood T cells in healthy people across ages. Isolation per sample recovered at least 7 million PBMCs. Germline V gene lookup returns CDR1 KGHSH and CDR2 LQKENI. Trimming pared 8 bases from V and 1 base from J, leaving 15 bases between. The CDR3 has 14 amino acids. Through a sample-barcoded 5' primer and a J-beta primer mix, a second PCR was run for roughly 6 to 12 cycles. A minimum of 2.5 million CDR3-containing paired-end reads was obtained for each sample. TCRdb ran MiXCR on the 5' RACE reads and lists one entry per CDR3 protein. The sample consists of approximately 800,000 distinct CDR3 sequences, around 24% of them appearing once. The table lists this clonotype with many counts. This sample was also put to use in a study of T cells of mothers and their children. This second report adds: Three healthy Caucasian mothers served as donors, and their six children did as well.

The receptor was derived from a boy aged 5 to 17 in good health. V and J are TRBV18 and TRBJ2-7, with D tentatively TRBD1 (6 bases). The sequenced material came from blood. The CDR3 bases are TGTGCCAGCAGTCCCGGGACATTATCCTACGAGCAGTACTTC. Its protein product is CASSPGTLSYEQYF.